This TCR beta chain was profiled in a study of cytomegalovirus exposure and HLA in healthy donors. The CDR3 loop spans 13 amino acids. Germline-derived CDR1 and CDR2 are LGHNA and YSLEER. V was trimmed by 1 base and J by 1 base, leaving 4 bases between them. Study observations and caveats: DRB1 had the most TCR associations and HLA-C the fewest, a later analysis found, with rates varying by HLA locus.

In the case of this clone: Its specificity is not known.

The PCR ran on 60 Vbeta and 13 Jbeta primers. The assay was immunoSEQ multiplex PCR, and TCRdb's table has in-frame clones only and misses some. The sample lists about 130,000 clones; about four fifths were seen once. The rearrangement links TRBV4-3 to TRBJ1-1; unclear D gene. This receptor was identified in a man aged 30-40 years in good health and CMV-seronegative. Sequenced: PBMCs. The CDR3 sequence: CASSQGANTEAFF. CDR3 bases: TGCGCCAGCAGCCAAGGGGCGAACACTGAAGCTTTCTTT.